This T cell receptor (beta chain) was retrieved from a study of blood T cell repertoires in COVID-19. Sequencing used immunoSEQ multiplex PCR; TCRdb keeps in-frame clones, though not all of them. The sample includes about 100,000 clones, roughly 84% of them seen just once. This clone appeared a few times. This receptor was taken from a human donor in a cohort sampled during active COVID-19. The sequencing sample was made of peripheral blood.

CDR3 residues: CASSQGDRGGYTF. CDR3 DNA: TGTGCCAGCAGCCAAGGGGATAGGGGTGGCTACACCTTC. This chain joins TRBV3-1 (or the pseudogene TRBV3-2) and TRBJ1-2, with a tentative D call TRBD1 (5 bases). The germline V gene has CDR1 LGHDT and CDR2 YNNKEL (reference sequence). Trimming removed 1 base at V and 7 bases at J, with 10 bases between. This CDR3 contains 13 residues.